A single sample is the source of the 21 T cell receptor beta chains below, sequenced in a study of pediatric ulcerative colitis. The assay was immunoSEQ multiplex PCR, and TCRdb's table has in-frame clones only and misses some. The sample includes tens of thousands of clones, roughly 85% of them seen just once. The sample comprised blood. The receptor set was obtained from a girl aged 10-17 years with moderate ulcerative colitis.

The rearrangement uses TRBV7-8 and TRBJ2-1; the D gene is possibly TRBD2 (6 bases). The CDR3 is 15 residues long. Per germline, CDR1 SGHVS and CDR2 FQNEAQ. With 4 bases removed from V and 1 base from J, the gap between germline ends came to 11 bases. DNA for the CDR3: TGTGCCAGCAGCTCGACAGCGGGTTCCTACAATGAGCAGTTCTTC. Its translation is CASSSTAGSYNEQFF.

V is TRBV19 and J is TRBJ2-1; 10 nucleotides agree with TRBD2. With 1 base clipped from V and 4 bases from J, the junction kept 4 bases outside the gene matches. CDR1 LNHDA and CDR2 SQIVND come from the germline V gene (reference sequence). The CDR3 runs 16 residues. The CDR3 DNA reads as TGTGCCAGTAGTATAGTATCACTAGCGGGGTACAATGAGCAGTTCTTC. Its protein is CASSIVSLAGYNEQFF.

The chain joins TRBV4-1 to TRBJ1-2; D call uncertain. Germline V gene sequence: CDR1 MGHRA, CDR2 YSYEKL. Trimming took 4 bases from V and 0 from J, leaving 18 bases between them. CDR3 length: 17 residues. The CDR3 bases are TGCGCCAGCAGCCCCCAAAGTACCGGGGTAACTAACTATGGCTACACCTTC. As protein: CASSPQSTGVTNYGYTF.

The V gene is TRBV28, the J gene TRBJ2-7, with D tentatively TRBD2 (6 bases). Trimming left V 3 bases short and J 3 bases short, with 6 bases between. The CDR3 contains 12 residues. Germline V gene sequence: CDR1 MDHEN, CDR2 SYDVKM. The CDR3 spells CASSLGGYEQYF. The CDR3 region has the DNA TGTGCCAGCAGTTTGGGAGGCTACGAGCAGTACTTC.

CDR3 DNA sequence: TGTGCCAGCAGCCTCGGGTCGACCAGGGCTTTCTTT. Amino acid sequence: CASSLGSTRAFF. This sequence joins TRBV2 and TRBJ1-1; D not certain. CDR1 and CDR2 from the germline V gene are SNHLY and FYNNEI. Trimming shortened V by 6 bases and J by 11 bases, and 16 bases separated the two germline ends. This CDR3 contains 12 residues.

This clone has only a few counts. V gene TRBV28 combines with J gene TRBJ1-1; D ambiguous. With 2 bases removed from V and 12 bases from J, the gap between germline ends came to 13 bases. The germline V gene has CDR1 MDHEN and CDR2 SYDVKM. This CDR3 has 12 amino acids. Here the CDR3 DNA reads TGTGCCAGCAGTTTAGTGAGGCAGCAGACTTTCTTT. Translated: CASSLVRQQTFF.

J is TRBJ1-1 and V is TRBV5-1; TRBD1 might be the D (5 bases). With 3 bases removed from V and 4 bases from J, the gap between germline ends came to 16 bases. Germline values: CDR1 SGHRS, CDR2 YFSETQ. The CDR3 consists of 15 residues. The CDR3 sequence is CASSSSSGGGTEAFF. In nucleotides, the CDR3 is TGCGCCAGCAGCTCCTCGTCGGGGGGAGGCACTGAAGCTTTCTTT.

The J gene is TRBJ1-5, the V gene TRBV6-4; perhaps TRBD1 as D (5 bases). The V end was cut by 6 bases, the J end by 4 bases, with 16 bases between. Per germline, CDR1 MRHNA and CDR2 SNTAGT. This CDR3 comprises 15 residues. This CDR3 reads CASRATAGGNQPQHF. The CDR3 DNA follows: TGTGCCAGCAGGGCGACAGCCGGGGGGAATCAGCCCCAGCATTTT.

The chain recombines TRBV28 with TRBJ2-7; 10 bases map to TRBD2. The CDR3 contains 15 residues. In germline, CDR1 is MDHEN, CDR2 SYDVKM. The V segment lost 6 bases and the J segment 4 bases; nucleotides outside the gene matches: 9. Here the CDR3 DNA reads TGTGCCAGCAGGCCAGCTAGCGGGAGAATATACGAGCAGTACTTC. It yields the protein CASRPASGRIYEQYF.

V is TRBV7-3 and J is TRBJ1-3; D not certain. V lost 1 base and J lost 3, with 10 bases in between. Germline V gene lookup returns CDR1 SGHTA and CDR2 FQGTGA. The CDR3 extends over 15 amino acids. The CDR3 loop is CASSLRAGSGNTIYF. The CDR3 DNA follows: TGTGCCAGCAGCTTAAGGGCGGGAAGTGGAAACACCATATATTTT.

This chain joins TRBV7-2 and TRBJ2-5; D might be TRBD2 (5 bases). Trimming stripped 5 bases from V and 9 bases from J, with 22 bases between. The CDR3 loop spans 15 amino acids. Germline lookup yields CDR1 SGHTA and CDR2 FQGNSA. CDR3 sequence (DNA): TGTGCCAGCAGCCCCCTACTGGATCCAAGAGCGGCCCAGTACTTC. Residues: CASSPLLDPRAAQYF.

This chain connects TRBV4-1 to TRBJ2-1; 7 bases agree with TRBD2. Germline values: CDR1 MGHRA, CDR2 YSYEKL. After removal of 4 bases from V and 6 bases from J, the junction contained 6 bases not matched to a gene. CDR3 size: 14 residues. The CDR3 DNA is TGCGCCAGCAGCCGGGGAGGGACTTCCAATGAGCAGTTCTTC. It yields the protein CASSRGGTSNEQFF.

The chain recombines TRBV10-3 with TRBJ1-1; maybe TRBD1 (5 bases). Between the trimmed V and J ends, which lost 6 bases and 1 base, there was a span of 12 bases. The CDR3 runs 14 residues. The germline CDR1 and CDR2 sequences are ENHRY and SYGVKD. The CDR3 sequence: CAIRAGLSNTEAFF. The DNA for the CDR3 is TGTGCCATCAGGGCGGGACTATCGAACACTGAAGCTTTCTTT.

The chain recombines TRBV19 with TRBJ1-1; D perhaps matches TRBD1 (6 bases). CDR3 length equals 12 residues. Germline loops: CDR1 LNHDA, CDR2 SQIVND (reference sequence). V lost 10 bases, J lost 1 base, and 10 bases lay in between. The CDR3 DNA reads TGTGCCACCACGACAGGGAACACTGAAGCTTTCTTT. Translated, it gives CATTTGNTEAFF.

This chain links TRBV9 with TRBJ1-6; D is unresolved. Germline CDR1 SGDLS, CDR2 YYNGEE. V was shortened by 0 bases and J by 7 bases, with 8 bases between the two germline ends. The CDR3 sequence is 14 residues long. Here the CDR3 DNA reads TGTGCCAGCAGCGTAGTATCAGTCAATTCACCCCTCCACTTT. Protein: CASSVVSVNSPLHF.

This rearrangement joins TRBV15 to TRBJ2-7; 9 bases line up with TRBD1. V shed 3 bases, J shed 5 bases, and the junction held 14 bases outside the gene matches. CDR3 length: 17 amino acids. Per germline, CDR1 LNHNV and CDR2 YYDKDF (reference sequence). The CDR3 DNA reads as TGTGCCACCAGCAGTTCCTCTTGGGACAGGGTCGAGGACGAGCAGTACTTC. This gives the protein CATSSSSWDRVEDEQYF.

This clone came up a few times. The chain links TRBV6-5 to TRBJ1-1; unclear D gene. Deletions cut 0 bases from V and 11 bases from J, with 10 bases between. Per the germline V gene, CDR1 is MNHEY and CDR2 is SVGAGI. This CDR3 is 12 amino acids long. CDR3 bases: TGTGCCAGCAGTTACTCGGATGGGGAGGCTTTCTTT. It translates to CASSYSDGEAFF.

The chain recombines TRBV4-1 with TRBJ2-2, with D perhaps matching TRBD1 (6 bases). This CDR3 region has 15 residues. CDR1 MGHRA and CDR2 YSYEKL come from the germline V gene. Trimming took 2 bases from V and 7 from J, leaving 14 bases between them. CDR3 loop: CASSQSYRAGGELFF. Written as DNA, the CDR3 is TGCGCCAGCAGCCAAAGTTACAGGGCCGGCGGGGAGCTGTTTTTT.

The chain carries TRBV27 and TRBJ2-5; 10 bases fit TRBD1. The V gene end was trimmed by 5 bases and the J gene end by 5 bases; junction bases not matched to a gene: 5. The CDR3 covers 14 residues. Per germline, CDR1 MNHEY and CDR2 SMNVEV (reference sequence). The chain's CDR3 is CASSGQGGMETQYF. The CDR3 nucleotides are TGTGCCAGCAGTGGACAGGGGGGGATGGAGACCCAGTACTTC.

The genes are TRBV7-2 and TRBJ1-4; no firm D call. Trimming pared 3 bases from V and 5 bases from J, leaving 10 bases between. Per germline, CDR1 SGHTA and CDR2 FQGNSA. CDR3 size: 14 residues. The CDR3 nucleotides read TGTGCCAGCAGCTTCTCCGGGCAAAATGAAAAACTGTTTTTT. Amino acids: CASSFSGQNEKLFF. The entire variable domain, with the rest obtained from reference TRBV7-2 and TRBJ1-4, is as follows: GAGVSQSPSNKVTEKGKDVELRCDPISGHTALYWYRQSLGQGLEFLIYFQGNSAPDKSGLPSDRFSAERTGGSVSTLTIQRTQQEDSAVYLCASSFSGQNEKLFFGSGTQLSVL.

The chain couples TRBV5-1 to TRBJ2-7, with TRBD1 as a possible D gene (6 bases). Trimming left V 0 bases short and J 4 bases short, with 14 bases between. The germline V gene encodes CDR1 SGHRS and CDR2 YFSETQ. The CDR3 totals 15 residues. The DNA of the CDR3 is TGCGCCAGCAGCTTGGATCCGGGACAAAATTACGAGCAGTACTTC. It translates to CASSLDPGQNYEQYF.